This T cell receptor (beta chain) was sequenced in a study of blood T cell repertoires in COVID-19. The length of the CDR3 is 13 residues. Per the germline V gene, CDR1 is SQVTM and CDR2 is ANQGSEA. Trimming pared 4 bases from V and 2 bases from J, leaving 12 bases between. Libraries were prepared by immunoSEQ multiplex PCR; TCRdb keeps only in-frame clonotypes and omits some of them. The top ten clones hold roughly 2.6% of a sample with approximately 210,000 clones, 80% to 90% of them seen once. This sequence originates from a woman aged 35 to 49 with active or convalescent COVID-19. The specimen was peripheral blood. The chain uses TRBV29-1 and TRBJ2-7; D ambiguous. The CDR3 DNA is TGCAGCGTTGGGCAGGTCACAACCTACGAGCAGTACTTC. Translation gives CSVGQVTTYEQYF.